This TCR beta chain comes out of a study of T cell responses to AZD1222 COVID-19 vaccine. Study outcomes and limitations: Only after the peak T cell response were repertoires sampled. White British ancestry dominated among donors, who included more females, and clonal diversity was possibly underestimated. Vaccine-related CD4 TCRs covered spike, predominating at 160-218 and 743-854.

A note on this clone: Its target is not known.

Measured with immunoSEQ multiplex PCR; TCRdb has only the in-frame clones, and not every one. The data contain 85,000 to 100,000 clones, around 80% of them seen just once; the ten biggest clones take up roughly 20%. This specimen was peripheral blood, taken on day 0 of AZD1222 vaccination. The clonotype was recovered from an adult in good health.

CDR3: CASSQGAGGLTGELFF. The DNA for the CDR3 is TGCGCCAGCAGCCAAGGGGCGGGCGGGCTCACCGGGGAGCTGTTTTTT. The rearrangement uses TRBV4-3 and TRBJ2-2, with D perhaps matching TRBD2 (5 bases). Germline V gene sequence: CDR1 LGHNA, CDR2 YSLEER. The V end lost 1 base, the J end lost 4 bases, and 13 bases lay between the germline ends. CDR3 size: 16 residues.